A selection of T cell receptor beta chains follows, all from one sample in a study of CD8 T cells in ankylosing spondylitis. Each CDR3 protein is one row after TCRdb ran MiXCR on the 5' RACE reads. The top ten clones hold 30% to 35% of a sample with about 130,000 distinct CDR3 sequences, over 15% of them seen once. Source material: blood, either unsorted or a sorted T cell fraction (not recorded which). The receptor set was obtained from a male donor with ankylosing spondylitis. Each CDR3 is given with its conserved first and last residue. The D gene is left open where the match is weak. Size is stated for part of the rows, as once, few or many counts, or as a class when the clone is expanded.

clone_size: few; v_call: TRBV4-1; j_call: TRBJ1-1; d_call: -; cdr3_aa: CASSQLGGRTEAFF; cdr3_nt: TGCGCCAGCAGCCAATTGGGGGGTCGAACTGAAGCTTTCTTT
clone_size: few; v_call: TRBV6-2/TRBV6-3; j_call: TRBJ2-2; d_call: TRBD2; cdr3_aa: CASSQTSGRALVDTGELFF; cdr3_nt: TGTGCCAGCAGCCAGACTAGCGGGAGGGCCCTCGTAGACACCGGGGAGCTGTTTTTT
clone_size: -; v_call: TRBV27; j_call: TRBJ2-7; d_call: TRBD2; cdr3_aa: CASSIGTSGRYEQYF; cdr3_nt: TGTGCCAGCAGCATCGGGACTAGCGGGCGTTACGAGCAGTACTTC
clone_size: -; v_call: TRBV7-2; j_call: TRBJ2-1; d_call: -; cdr3_aa: CASSSFLGGLYNEQFF; cdr3_nt: TGTGCCAGCAGCTCCTTCTTGGGCGGACTATACAATGAGCAGTTCTTC
clone_size: -; v_call: TRBV9; j_call: TRBJ2-3; d_call: -; cdr3_aa: CASSASAMSTDTQYF; cdr3_nt: TGTGCCAGCAGCGCCAGCGCAATGAGCACAGATACGCAGTATTTT
clone_size: few; v_call: TRBV7-2; j_call: TRBJ2-7; d_call: -; cdr3_aa: CASSLRQGLYEQYF; cdr3_nt: TGTGCCAGCAGCTTGAGACAGGGACTCTACGAGCAGTACTTC
clone_size: -; v_call: TRBV4-2; j_call: TRBJ1-2; d_call: -; cdr3_aa: CASSGQGNGYTF; cdr3_nt: TGTGCCAGCAGCGGACAAGGGAATGGCTACACCTTC
clone_size: -; v_call: TRBV18; j_call: TRBJ2-1; d_call: TRBD2; cdr3_aa: CASSPRASGNSYNEQFF; cdr3_nt: TGTGCCAGCTCACCAAGGGCTAGCGGGAACTCCTACAATGAGCAGTTCTTC
clone_size: -; v_call: TRBV6-6; j_call: TRBJ2-5; d_call: -; cdr3_aa: CASSSVTEETQYF; cdr3_nt: TGTGCCAGCAGTTCGGTCACAGAGGAGACCCAGTACTTC
clone_size: few; v_call: TRBV4-1; j_call: TRBJ1-4; d_call: TRBD1; cdr3_aa: CASSQAQGDEKLFF; cdr3_nt: TGCGCCAGCAGTCAAGCACAGGGGGATGAAAAACTGTTTTTT
clone_size: -; v_call: TRBV9; j_call: TRBJ2-1; d_call: -; cdr3_aa: CASSARSNEQFF; cdr3_nt: TGTGCCAGCAGCGCGAGGAGCAATGAGCAGTTCTTC
clone_size: few; v_call: TRBV9; j_call: TRBJ2-5; d_call: -; cdr3_aa: CASSPREWEETQYF; cdr3_nt: TGTGCCAGCAGCCCTCGGGAGTGGGAAGAGACCCAGTACTTC
clone_size: -; v_call: TRBV27; j_call: TRBJ2-1; d_call: -; cdr3_aa: CASSLSVLGNEQFF; cdr3_nt: TGTGCCAGCAGTTTATCGGTACTAGGCAATGAGCAGTTCTTC
clone_size: -; v_call: TRBV14; j_call: TRBJ2-3; d_call: TRBD2; cdr3_aa: CASSKLAGVTDTQYF; cdr3_nt: TGTGCCAGCAGCAAACTAGCGGGAGTAACAGATACGCAGTATTTT
clone_size: many; v_call: TRBV5-1; j_call: TRBJ2-1; d_call: TRBD2; cdr3_aa: CASSFRLAGVGIYNEQFF; cdr3_nt: TGCGCCAGCAGCTTTCGACTAGCGGGAGTGGGGATTTACAATGAGCAGTTCTTC
clone_size: few; v_call: TRBV9; j_call: TRBJ2-5; d_call: -; cdr3_aa: CASSVGLIVETQYF; cdr3_nt: TGTGCCAGCAGCGTAGGGTTGATTGTGGAGACCCAGTACTTC
clone_size: -; v_call: TRBV6-6; j_call: TRBJ2-7; d_call: -; cdr3_aa: CASSYANNEQYF; cdr3_nt: TGTGCCAGCAGTTACGCCAACAACGAGCAGTACTTC
clone_size: few; v_call: TRBV27; j_call: TRBJ2-7; d_call: -; cdr3_aa: CASTSSSYEQYF; cdr3_nt: TGTGCCAGCACCAGTAGCTCCTACGAGCAGTACTTC
clone_size: -; v_call: TRBV6-1; j_call: TRBJ1-1; d_call: -; cdr3_aa: CASSLSRVYNTEAFF; cdr3_nt: TGTGCCAGCAGTCTCTCCCGGGTTTATAACACTGAAGCTTTCTTT
clone_size: -; v_call: TRBV7-6; j_call: TRBJ1-1; d_call: -; cdr3_aa: CASSLGGQNTEAFF; cdr3_nt: TGTGCCAGCAGCTTAGGCGGACAGAACACTGAAGCTTTCTTT
clone_size: -; v_call: TRBV5-1; j_call: TRBJ1-1; d_call: -; cdr3_aa: CASSLWESEAFF; cdr3_nt: TGCGCCAGCAGCCTGTGGGAATCTGAAGCTTTCTTT
clone_size: -; v_call: TRBV24-1; j_call: TRBJ1-5; d_call: -; cdr3_aa: CATSEGHGQPQHF; cdr3_nt: TGTGCCACCAGTGAAGGGCATGGGCAGCCCCAGCATTTT
clone_size: -; v_call: TRBV10-3; j_call: TRBJ2-7; d_call: -; cdr3_aa: CAISDVDPTEQYF; cdr3_nt: TGTGCCATCAGTGACGTGGACCCGACCGAGCAGTACTTC
clone_size: few; v_call: TRBV28; j_call: TRBJ2-6; d_call: TRBD1; cdr3_aa: CASRLRQGQYSGANVLTF; cdr3_nt: TGTGCCAGCAGGCTCCGACAGGGACAATACTCTGGGGCCAACGTCCTGACTTTC
clone_size: few; v_call: TRBV4-3; j_call: TRBJ2-7; d_call: -; cdr3_aa: CASSQGGREHEQYF; cdr3_nt: TGCGCCAGCAGCCAAGGCGGACGGGAACACGAGCAGTACTTC
clone_size: -; v_call: TRBV20-1; j_call: TRBJ2-3; d_call: TRBD2; cdr3_aa: CSARDLGLAESTDTQYF; cdr3_nt: TGCAGTGCTAGAGACCTGGGTCTAGCGGAGAGCACAGATACGCAGTATTTT
clone_size: many; v_call: TRBV7-7; j_call: TRBJ2-2; d_call: -; cdr3_aa: CASGHITGELFF; cdr3_nt: TGTGCTAGCGGCCATATCACCGGGGAGCTGTTTTTT
clone_size: -; v_call: TRBV12-3/TRBV12-4; j_call: TRBJ2-3; d_call: -; cdr3_aa: CASSFKRESYTDTQYF; cdr3_nt: TGTGCCAGCAGTTTTAAACGGGAGTCGTACACAGATACGCAGTATTTT
clone_size: -; v_call: TRBV20-1; j_call: TRBJ2-1; d_call: TRBD2; cdr3_aa: CSARGLAGGEQFF; cdr3_nt: TGCAGTGCTAGAGGCCTAGCGGGGGGTGAGCAGTTCTTC
clone_size: few; v_call: TRBV7-2; j_call: TRBJ2-7; d_call: TRBD2; cdr3_aa: CASSQWTSGSYEQYF; cdr3_nt: TGTGCCAGCAGCCAGTGGACTAGCGGGTCCTACGAGCAGTACTTC
clone_size: many; v_call: TRBV5-1; j_call: TRBJ2-1; d_call: -; cdr3_aa: CASSLTSLSGASYNEQFF; cdr3_nt: TGCGCCAGCAGCTTGACCTCCCTCAGCGGCGCATCCTACAATGAGCAGTTCTTC
clone_size: few; v_call: TRBV15; j_call: TRBJ2-3; d_call: TRBD1; cdr3_aa: CATSSSRDRGTDTQYF; cdr3_nt: TGTGCCACCAGCAGTTCCCGGGACAGGGGCACAGATACGCAGTATTTT
clone_size: -; v_call: TRBV7-9; j_call: TRBJ2-7; d_call: TRBD1; cdr3_aa: CASSPGTGPFYEQYF; cdr3_nt: TGTGCCAGCAGCCCCGGGACAGGCCCCTTCTACGAGCAGTACTTC
clone_size: -; v_call: TRBV7-6; j_call: TRBJ2-1; d_call: -; cdr3_aa: CASSLATAYNEQFF; cdr3_nt: TGTGCCAGCAGCTTAGCGACTGCCTACAATGAGCAGTTCTTC
clone_size: few; v_call: TRBV6-2/TRBV6-3; j_call: TRBJ1-5; d_call: TRBD1; cdr3_aa: CASSYLPPGTGGNQPQHF; cdr3_nt: TGTGCCAGCAGTTACTTGCCCCCCGGGACAGGTGGAAATCAGCCCCAGCATTTT
clone_size: few; v_call: TRBV9; j_call: TRBJ2-3; d_call: -; cdr3_aa: CASSVQGTDTQYF; cdr3_nt: TGTGCCAGCAGCGTACAAGGCACAGATACGCAGTATTTT
clone_size: -; v_call: TRBV24-1; j_call: TRBJ1-1; d_call: TRBD1; cdr3_aa: CATSETGARLTEAFF; cdr3_nt: TGTGCCACCAGCGAAACAGGGGCCAGGTTGACTGAAGCTTTCTTT
clone_size: -; v_call: TRBV7-8; j_call: TRBJ2-7; d_call: TRBD1; cdr3_aa: CASSSSGGFEQYF; cdr3_nt: TGTGCCAGCAGCTCATCAGGGGGCTTCGAGCAGTACTTC
clone_size: many; v_call: TRBV10-3; j_call: TRBJ1-3; d_call: -; cdr3_aa: CAISRGSGNTIYF; cdr3_nt: TGTGCCATCAGTAGAGGCTCTGGAAACACCATATATTTT
clone_size: -; v_call: TRBV2; j_call: TRBJ2-7; d_call: -; cdr3_aa: CASSERVLYF; cdr3_nt: TGTGCCAGCAGTGAAAGGGTTCTGTACTTC
clone_size: -; v_call: TRBV11-2; j_call: TRBJ2-7; d_call: -; cdr3_aa: CASSLGRGTQYF; cdr3_nt: TGTGCCAGCAGCTTAGGGCGGGGTACGCAGTACTTC
clone_size: many; v_call: TRBV27; j_call: TRBJ2-7; d_call: -; cdr3_aa: CASSLGRGQLIYEQYF; cdr3_nt: TGTGCCAGCAGTTTGGGGAGGGGACAGCTTATTTACGAGCAGTACTTC
clone_size: -; v_call: TRBV9; j_call: TRBJ2-1; d_call: -; cdr3_aa: CASSVAGDLNEQFF; cdr3_nt: TGTGCCAGCAGCGTTGCCGGAGATCTAAATGAGCAGTTCTTC
clone_size: -; v_call: TRBV2; j_call: TRBJ2-7; d_call: -; cdr3_aa: CASSDGSRPANEQYF; cdr3_nt: TGTGCCAGCAGTGACGGGTCCAGGCCTGCGAACGAGCAGTACTTC
clone_size: few; v_call: TRBV28; j_call: TRBJ2-7; d_call: -; cdr3_aa: CASSLSVRYEQYF; cdr3_nt: TGTGCCAGCAGTTTATCTGTCCGATACGAGCAGTACTTC
clone_size: few; v_call: TRBV11-2; j_call: TRBJ2-7; d_call: -; cdr3_aa: CASSAYASDSYEQYF; cdr3_nt: TGTGCCAGCAGCGCATATGCGAGCGACTCCTACGAGCAGTACTTC
clone_size: few; v_call: TRBV7-9; j_call: TRBJ1-3; d_call: TRBD1; cdr3_aa: CASSGTGGNTIYF; cdr3_nt: TGTGCCAGCAGCGGGACAGGAGGAAACACCATATATTTT
clone_size: -; v_call: TRBV14; j_call: TRBJ2-5; d_call: -; cdr3_aa: CASSQDLDETQYF; cdr3_nt: TGTGCCAGCAGCCAGGACTTGGATGAGACCCAGTACTTC
clone_size: -; v_call: TRBV5-1; j_call: TRBJ1-1; d_call: TRBD1; cdr3_aa: CASSLGTGIFNTEAFF; cdr3_nt: TGCGCCAGCAGCTTGGGGACAGGGATATTCAACACTGAAGCTTTCTTT
clone_size: few; v_call: TRBV3-1; j_call: TRBJ2-3; d_call: -; cdr3_aa: CASSQFHGSLPAF; cdr3_nt: TGTGCCAGCAGCCAGTTTCACGGGAGCTTACCAGCTTTT
clone_size: few; v_call: TRBV5-1; j_call: TRBJ2-1; d_call: TRBD2; cdr3_aa: CASSLRTSGKDEQFF; cdr3_nt: TGCGCCAGCAGCTTGAGGACTAGCGGGAAAGATGAGCAGTTCTTC
clone_size: few; v_call: TRBV28; j_call: TRBJ1-5; d_call: -; cdr3_aa: CASTRPGFSNQPQHF; cdr3_nt: TGTGCCAGCACTCGCCCTGGGTTTAGCAATCAGCCCCAGCATTTT
clone_size: -; v_call: TRBV19; j_call: TRBJ2-7; d_call: -; cdr3_aa: CASSIGTGDYEQYF; cdr3_nt: TGTGCCAGTAGTATAGGAACAGGAGACTACGAGCAGTACTTC
clone_size: few; v_call: TRBV20-1; j_call: TRBJ2-2; d_call: -; cdr3_aa: CSASDQRRTGELFF; cdr3_nt: TGCAGTGCTAGTGATCAACGTAGGACCGGGGAGCTGTTTTTT
clone_size: many; v_call: TRBV5-1; j_call: TRBJ2-1; d_call: -; cdr3_aa: CASSLPGEADEQFF; cdr3_nt: TGCGCCAGCAGCTTGCCGGGAGAGGCGGATGAGCAGTTCTTC
clone_size: -; v_call: TRBV6-2/TRBV6-3; j_call: TRBJ2-2; d_call: -; cdr3_aa: CASSYPSSLNTGELFF; cdr3_nt: TGTGCCAGCAGTTATCCCAGCAGCTTGAACACCGGGGAGCTGTTTTTT
clone_size: -; v_call: TRBV9; j_call: TRBJ1-1; d_call: -; cdr3_aa: CASSSPGTEAFF; cdr3_nt: TGTGCCAGCAGCTCCCCGGGGACTGAAGCTTTCTTT
clone_size: -; v_call: TRBV4-3; j_call: TRBJ2-1; d_call: TRBD2; cdr3_aa: CASSYGTSGGNEQFF; cdr3_nt: TGCGCCAGCAGCTACGGGACTAGCGGGGGGAATGAGCAGTTCTTC
clone_size: few; v_call: TRBV28; j_call: TRBJ2-1; d_call: TRBD2; cdr3_aa: CAVQREPSNEQFF; cdr3_nt: TGTGCCGTGCAGCGGGAGCCCAGCAATGAGCAGTTCTTC